The clone carrying this T cell receptor (beta chain) was seen a handful of times. Its antigen is unidentified. The data originate from a study of identical twins. TCRdb reprocessed the 5' RACE reads via MiXCR and lists one record per CDR3 protein. The sample has some 730,000 distinct CDR3 sequences; about 20% are singletons. Study-wide points: Compared with models, monozygotic twins showed more out-of-frame TCR alpha sharing.

The same sample was also studied in work on T cells expressing NK-cell markers. That source notes: Eight donors were sequenced, of whom seven were HCMV-seropositive, while the remaining one was HCMV-seronegative.

The origin of this receptor is a woman between 18 and 29 years old in good health. The material sequenced was PBMCs.

CDR3 sequence reads: CAWSELRYNEQFF. The CDR3 nucleotides read TGTGCCTGGAGTGAACTGCGATACAATGAGCAGTTCTTC. The chain employs TRBV30 and TRBJ2-1; no clear D. Per germline, CDR1 GTSNPN and CDR2 SVGIG (reference sequence). There are 13 residues in the CDR3. Trimming removed 1 base at V and 4 bases at J, with 8 bases between.